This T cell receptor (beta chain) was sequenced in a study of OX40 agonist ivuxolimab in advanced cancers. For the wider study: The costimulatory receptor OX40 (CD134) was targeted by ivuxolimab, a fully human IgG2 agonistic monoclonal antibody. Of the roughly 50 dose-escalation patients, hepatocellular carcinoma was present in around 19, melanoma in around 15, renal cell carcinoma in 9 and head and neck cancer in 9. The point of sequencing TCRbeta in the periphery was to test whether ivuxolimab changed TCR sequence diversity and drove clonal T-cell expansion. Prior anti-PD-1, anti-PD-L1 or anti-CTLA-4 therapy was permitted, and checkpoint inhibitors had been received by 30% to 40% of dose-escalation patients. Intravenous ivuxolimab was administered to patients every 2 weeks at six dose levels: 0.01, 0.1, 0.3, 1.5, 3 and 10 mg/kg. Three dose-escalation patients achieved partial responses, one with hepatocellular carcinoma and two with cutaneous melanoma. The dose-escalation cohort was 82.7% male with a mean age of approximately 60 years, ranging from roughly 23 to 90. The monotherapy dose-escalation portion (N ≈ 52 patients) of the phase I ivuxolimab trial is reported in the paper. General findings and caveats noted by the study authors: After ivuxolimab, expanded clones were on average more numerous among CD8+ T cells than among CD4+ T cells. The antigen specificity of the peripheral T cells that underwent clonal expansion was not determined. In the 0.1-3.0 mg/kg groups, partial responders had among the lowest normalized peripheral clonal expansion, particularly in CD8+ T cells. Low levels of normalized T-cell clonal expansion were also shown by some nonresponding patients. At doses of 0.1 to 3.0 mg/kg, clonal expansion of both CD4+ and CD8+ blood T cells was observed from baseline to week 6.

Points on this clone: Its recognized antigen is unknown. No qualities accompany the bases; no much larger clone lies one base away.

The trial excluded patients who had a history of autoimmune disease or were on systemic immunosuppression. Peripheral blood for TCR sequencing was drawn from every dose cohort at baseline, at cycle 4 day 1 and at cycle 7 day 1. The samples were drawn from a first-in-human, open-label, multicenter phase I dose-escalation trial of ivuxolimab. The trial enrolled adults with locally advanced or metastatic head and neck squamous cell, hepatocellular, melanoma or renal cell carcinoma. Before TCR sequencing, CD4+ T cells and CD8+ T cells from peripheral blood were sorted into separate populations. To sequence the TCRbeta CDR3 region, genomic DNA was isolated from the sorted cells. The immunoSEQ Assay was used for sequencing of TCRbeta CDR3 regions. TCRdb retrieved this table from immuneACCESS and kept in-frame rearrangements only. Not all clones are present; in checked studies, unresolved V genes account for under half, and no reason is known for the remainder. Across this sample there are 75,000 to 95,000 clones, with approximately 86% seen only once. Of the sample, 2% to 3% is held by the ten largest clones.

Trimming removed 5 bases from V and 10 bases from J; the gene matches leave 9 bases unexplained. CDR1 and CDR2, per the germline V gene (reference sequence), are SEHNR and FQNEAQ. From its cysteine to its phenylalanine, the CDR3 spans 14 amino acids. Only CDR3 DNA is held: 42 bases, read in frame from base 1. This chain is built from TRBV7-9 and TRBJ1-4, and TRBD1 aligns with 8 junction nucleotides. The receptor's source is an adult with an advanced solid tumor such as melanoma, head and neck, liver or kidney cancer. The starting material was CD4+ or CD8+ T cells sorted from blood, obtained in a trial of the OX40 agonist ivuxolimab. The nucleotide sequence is TGTGCCAGCAGCCCAGGACAGGGAGAGGGAAAACTGTTTTTT. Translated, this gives CASSPGQGEGKLFF.